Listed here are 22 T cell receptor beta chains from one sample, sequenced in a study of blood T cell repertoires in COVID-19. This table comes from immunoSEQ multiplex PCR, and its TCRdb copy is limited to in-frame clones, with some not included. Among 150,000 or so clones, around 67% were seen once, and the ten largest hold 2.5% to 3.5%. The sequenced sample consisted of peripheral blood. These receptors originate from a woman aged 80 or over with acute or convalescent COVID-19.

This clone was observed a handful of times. CDR3 amino acids: CASSPSSGGFMGDEQFF. The CDR3 bases are TGTGCCAGCAGCCCCTCGTCCGGGGGTTTTATGGGGGATGAGCAGTTCTTC. V gene TRBV7-9 combines with J gene TRBJ2-1; weak D call: TRBD2 (6 bases). CDR1 and CDR2 from the germline V gene are SEHNR and FQNEAQ (reference sequence). The CDR3 spans 17 residues. V shed 5 bases and J shed 8 bases, with 25 bases lying between them.

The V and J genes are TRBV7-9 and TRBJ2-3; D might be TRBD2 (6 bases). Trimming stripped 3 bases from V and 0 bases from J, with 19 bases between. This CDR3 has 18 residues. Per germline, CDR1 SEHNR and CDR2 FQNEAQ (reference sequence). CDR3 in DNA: TGTGCCAGCAGCTTGTTTGCTAGCGTCTACCAAAGCACAGATACGCAGTATTTT. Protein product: CASSLFASVYQSTDTQYF.

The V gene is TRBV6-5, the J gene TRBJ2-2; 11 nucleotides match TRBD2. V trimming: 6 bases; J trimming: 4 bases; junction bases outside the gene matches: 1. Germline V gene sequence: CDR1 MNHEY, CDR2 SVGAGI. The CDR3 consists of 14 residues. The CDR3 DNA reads TGTGCCAGCAGGCTAGCGGGAGGCACCGGGGAGCTGTTTTTT. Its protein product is CASRLAGGTGELFF.

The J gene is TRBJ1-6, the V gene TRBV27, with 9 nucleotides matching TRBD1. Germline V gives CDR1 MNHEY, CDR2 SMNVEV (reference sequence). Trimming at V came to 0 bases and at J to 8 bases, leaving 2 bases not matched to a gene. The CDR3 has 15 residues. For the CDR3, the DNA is TGTGCCAGCAGTTTATCTACAGGGGGCGATTCACCCCTCCACTTT. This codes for CASSLSTGGDSPLHF.

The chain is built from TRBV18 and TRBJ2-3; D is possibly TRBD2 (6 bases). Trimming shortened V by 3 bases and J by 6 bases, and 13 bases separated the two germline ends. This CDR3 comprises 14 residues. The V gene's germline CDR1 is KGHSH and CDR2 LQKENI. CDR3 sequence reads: CASSPLGLLDTQYF. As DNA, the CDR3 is TGTGCCAGCTCACCGCTGGGACTGCTGGATACGCAGTATTTT. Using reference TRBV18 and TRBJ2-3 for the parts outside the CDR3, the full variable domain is NAGVMQNPRHLVRRRGQEARLRCSPMKGHSHVYWYRQLPEEGLKFMVYLQKENIIDESGMPKERFSAEFPKEGPSILRIQQVVRGDSAAYFCASSPLGLLDTQYFGPGTRLTVL.

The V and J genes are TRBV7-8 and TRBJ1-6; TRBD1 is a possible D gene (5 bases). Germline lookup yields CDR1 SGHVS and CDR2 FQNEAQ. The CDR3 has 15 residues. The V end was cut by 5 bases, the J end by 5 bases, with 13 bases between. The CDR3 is CASSAGTGDNSPLHF. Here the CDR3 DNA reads TGTGCCAGCAGCGCCGGGACGGGAGATAATTCACCCCTCCACTTT.

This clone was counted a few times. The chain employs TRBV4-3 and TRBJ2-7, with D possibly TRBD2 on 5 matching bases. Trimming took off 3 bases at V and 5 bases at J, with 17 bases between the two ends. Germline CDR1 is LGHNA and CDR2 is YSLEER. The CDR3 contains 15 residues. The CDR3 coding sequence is TGCGCCAGCAGCCAGTCGGGATTTGCGGTAGACGAGCAGTACTTC. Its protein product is CASSQSGFAVDEQYF.

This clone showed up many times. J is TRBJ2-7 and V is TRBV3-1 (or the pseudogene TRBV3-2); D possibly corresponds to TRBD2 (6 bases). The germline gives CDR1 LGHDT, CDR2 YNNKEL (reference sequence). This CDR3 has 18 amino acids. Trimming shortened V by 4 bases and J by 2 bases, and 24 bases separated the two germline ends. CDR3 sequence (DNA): TGTGCCAGCAGCCCGCCGCCAAGGTCTAGCGACCTGACCTACGAGCAGTACTTC. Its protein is CASSPPPRSSDLTYEQYF.

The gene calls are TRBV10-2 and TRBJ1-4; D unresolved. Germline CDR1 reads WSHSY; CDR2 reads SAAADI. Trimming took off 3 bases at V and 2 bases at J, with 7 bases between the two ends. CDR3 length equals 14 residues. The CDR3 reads CASSDVETNEKLFF. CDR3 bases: TGCGCCAGCAGTGATGTGGAGACTAATGAAAAACTGTTTTTT.

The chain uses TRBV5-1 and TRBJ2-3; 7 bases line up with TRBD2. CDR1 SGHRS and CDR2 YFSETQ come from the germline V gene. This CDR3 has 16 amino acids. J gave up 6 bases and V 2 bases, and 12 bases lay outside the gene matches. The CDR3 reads CASSFHLGEGSDTQYF. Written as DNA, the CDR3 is TGCGCCAGCAGCTTCCACCTCGGGGAGGGAAGTGATACGCAGTATTTT.

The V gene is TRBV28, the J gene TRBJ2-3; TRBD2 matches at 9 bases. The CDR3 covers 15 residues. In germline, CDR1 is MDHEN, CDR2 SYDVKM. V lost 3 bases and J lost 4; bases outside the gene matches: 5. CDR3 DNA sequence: TGTGCCAGCAGTTTTGGCGGGAGGGGTTCAGATACGCAGTATTTT. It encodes CASSFGGRGSDTQYF.

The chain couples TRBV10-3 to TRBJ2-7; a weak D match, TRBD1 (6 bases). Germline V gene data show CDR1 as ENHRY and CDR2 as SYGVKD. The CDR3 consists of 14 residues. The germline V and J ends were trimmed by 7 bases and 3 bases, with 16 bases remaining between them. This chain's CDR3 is CAIKDRDNRYEQYF. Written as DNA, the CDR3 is TGTGCCATCAAGGACCGGGACAACCGCTACGAGCAGTACTTC.

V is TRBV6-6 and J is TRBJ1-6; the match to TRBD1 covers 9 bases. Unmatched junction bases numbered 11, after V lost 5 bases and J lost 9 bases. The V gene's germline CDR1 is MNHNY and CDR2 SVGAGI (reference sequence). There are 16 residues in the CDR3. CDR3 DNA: TGTGCCAGCAGTCGAGTTCCGGGACAGGGCGGTTCACCCCTCCACTTT. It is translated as CASSRVPGQGGSPLHF.

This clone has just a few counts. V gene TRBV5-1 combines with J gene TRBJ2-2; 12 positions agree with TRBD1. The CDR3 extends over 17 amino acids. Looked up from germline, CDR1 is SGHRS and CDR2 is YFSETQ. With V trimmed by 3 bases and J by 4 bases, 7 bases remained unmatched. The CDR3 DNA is TGCGCCAGCAGCTATGCCGGGACAGGGGGCGGCACCGGGGAGCTGTTTTTT. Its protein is CASSYAGTGGGTGELFF.

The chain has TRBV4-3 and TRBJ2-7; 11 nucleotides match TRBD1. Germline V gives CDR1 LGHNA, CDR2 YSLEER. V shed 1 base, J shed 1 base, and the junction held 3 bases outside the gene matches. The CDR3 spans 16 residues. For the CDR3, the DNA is TGCGCCAGCAGCCAAGCCGGGACAGGGGGTTCCTACGAGCAGTACTTC. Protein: CASSQAGTGGSYEQYF.

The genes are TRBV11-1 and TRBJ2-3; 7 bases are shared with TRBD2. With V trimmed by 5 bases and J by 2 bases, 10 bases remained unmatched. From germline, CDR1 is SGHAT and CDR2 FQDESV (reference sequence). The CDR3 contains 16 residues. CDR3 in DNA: TGTGCCAGCAGCCCAGCTAGCGGAGCGACCACAGATACGCAGTATTTT. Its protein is CASSPASGATTDTQYF.

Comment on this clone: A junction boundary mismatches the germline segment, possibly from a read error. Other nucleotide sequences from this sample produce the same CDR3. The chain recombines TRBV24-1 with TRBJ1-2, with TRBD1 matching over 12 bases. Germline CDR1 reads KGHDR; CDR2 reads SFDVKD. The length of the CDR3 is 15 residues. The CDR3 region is CATNAGTGGNYGYTF. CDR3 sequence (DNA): TGTGCCACTAATGCCGGGACAGGGGGCAACTATGGCTATACCTTC.

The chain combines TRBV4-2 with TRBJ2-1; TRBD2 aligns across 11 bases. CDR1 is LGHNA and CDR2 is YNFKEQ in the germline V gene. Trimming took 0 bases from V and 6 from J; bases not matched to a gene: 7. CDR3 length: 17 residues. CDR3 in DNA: TGTGCCAGCAGCCAAGATTGGGGACTAGCGGTGGTCAATGAGCAGTTCTTC. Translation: CASSQDWGLAVVNEQFF.

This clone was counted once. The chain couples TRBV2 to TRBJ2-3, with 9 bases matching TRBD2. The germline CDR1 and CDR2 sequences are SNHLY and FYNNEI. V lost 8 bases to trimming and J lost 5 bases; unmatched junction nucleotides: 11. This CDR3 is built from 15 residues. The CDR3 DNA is TGTGCCAGCCCAAACCTAGCGGGGACGGGAGATACGCAGTATTTT. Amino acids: CASPNLAGTGDTQYF.

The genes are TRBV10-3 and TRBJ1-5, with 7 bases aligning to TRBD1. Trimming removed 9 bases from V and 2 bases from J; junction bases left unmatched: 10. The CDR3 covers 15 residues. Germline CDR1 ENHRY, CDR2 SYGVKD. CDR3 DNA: TGTGCCATTAGAACCGGGACAGTAGGCAATCAGCCCCAGCATTTT. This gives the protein CAIRTGTVGNQPQHF.

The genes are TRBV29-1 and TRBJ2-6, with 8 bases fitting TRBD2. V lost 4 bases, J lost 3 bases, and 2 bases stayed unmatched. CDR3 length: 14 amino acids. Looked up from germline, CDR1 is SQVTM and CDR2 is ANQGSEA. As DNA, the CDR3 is TGCAGCGTTGCGGGAGGGTATGGGGCCAACGTCCTGACTTTC. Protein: CSVAGGYGANVLTF.

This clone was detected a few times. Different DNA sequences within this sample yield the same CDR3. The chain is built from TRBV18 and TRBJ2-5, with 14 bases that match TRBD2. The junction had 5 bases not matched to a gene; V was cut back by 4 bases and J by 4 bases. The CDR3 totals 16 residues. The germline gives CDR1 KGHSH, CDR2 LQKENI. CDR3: CASSLGTSGRGETQYF. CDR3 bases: TGTGCCAGCTCACTTGGGACTAGCGGGAGAGGAGAGACCCAGTACTTC.